One and the same sample provided the 22 T cell receptor beta chains below, sequenced in a study of metastatic and nonmetastatic thyroid tumors. TCRdb re-called clones via MiXCR from the PCR reads. The repertoire holds under 75,000 clones, with 15% to 20% as singletons. Patients underwent thyroid surgery, and none had received any treatment before it. Material: blood. Every receptor here comes from a female donor with papillary thyroid cancer or a benign thyroid nodule (not recorded which). Some clones in this sample may be carry-over from other donors' samples.

Ten or more counts support this clone. V usage is TRBV20-1 and J usage is TRBJ1-2; no clear D gene. The CDR3 consists of 13 residues. V dropped 3 bases and J dropped 7 bases, with 15 bases sitting between them. Per germline, CDR1 DFQATT and CDR2 SNEGSKA (reference sequence). The CDR3, as DNA: TGCAGTGCTAGGGACTCGAGTGAGTTTGGCTACACCTTC. Its protein product is CSARDSSEFGYTF.

This clone has ten or more counts. This chain uses TRBV6-6 with TRBJ2-7; 12 bases are shared with TRBD2. Germline-derived CDR1 and CDR2 are MNHNY and SVGAGI (reference sequence). This CDR3 region has 15 residues. Trimming took 2 bases from V and 2 from J; bases not matched to a gene: 1. CDR3 sequence reads: CASSYGTSGPYEQYF. The DNA of the CDR3 is TGTGCCAGCAGTTACGGGACTAGCGGGCCCTACGAGCAGTACTTC.

This clone was seen repeatedly, ten times or more. The rearrangement links TRBV5-8 to TRBJ1-5; no firm D call. Germline CDR1 reads SGHTS; CDR2 reads YDEGEE. Trimming pared 3 bases from V and 5 bases from J, leaving 9 bases between. There are 13 residues in the CDR3. As DNA, the CDR3 is TGTGCCAGCAGCTCCTTGTGGGATCAGCCCCAGCATTTT. Translation: CASSSLWDQPQHF.

CDR3 in amino acids: CASSQETQYF. The CDR3 nucleotides are TGTGCCAGCAGTCAAGAGACCCAGTACTTC. V and J are TRBV28 and TRBJ2-5; the D is unclear. Per germline, CDR1 MDHEN and CDR2 SYDVKM. The CDR3 has 10 residues. Trimming pared 5 bases from V and 2 bases from J, leaving 0 bases between.

A few counts support this clone. The genes are TRBV6-1 and TRBJ1-2, with D perhaps TRBD1 (6 bases). V was shortened by 7 bases and J by 3 bases, with 18 bases between the two germline ends. This CDR3 is built from 15 residues. Germline V gene data show CDR1 as MNHNS and CDR2 as SASEGT. The DNA of the CDR3 is TGTGCCAGCACAAGGGATCAGGGGTGGTACTATGGCTACACCTTC. Protein sequence: CASTRDQGWYYGYTF.

This clone has just one count. The V call is TRBV20-1, the J call TRBJ1-1; tentative D call: TRBD1 (6 bases). CDR1 is DFQATT and CDR2 is SNEGSKA in the germline V gene (reference sequence). This CDR3 spans 16 amino acids. V lost 0 bases and J 4 bases, leaving 18 bases between the germline ends. This chain's CDR3 is CSARDRAGELGTEAFF. The DNA for the CDR3 is TGCAGTGCTAGAGATCGGGCAGGGGAATTGGGCACTGAAGCTTTCTTT.

This chain uses TRBV12-3 or TRBV12-4 with TRBJ1-5, with D possibly matching TRBD1 (5 bases). This CDR3 contains 14 residues. V was cut by 2 bases and J by 6 bases, with 11 bases left in between. CDR3 sequence reads: CASSLSRVGQPQHF. CDR3 nucleotide sequence: TGTGCCAGCAGTTTATCCAGGGTTGGTCAGCCCCAGCATTTT.

In its sample, this clone was seen many times. V usage is TRBV6-2 or TRBV6-3 and J usage is TRBJ2-7; D gene ambiguous. Germline V gene data show CDR1 as MNHEY and CDR2 as SVGEGT. The CDR3 totals 15 residues. The V end lost 6 bases, the J end lost 5 bases, and 20 bases lay between the germline ends. The CDR3 DNA reads as TGTGCCAGCAGCCTCAACCGGGTATTCCGCGACGAGCAGTACTTC. Its protein is CASSLNRVFRDEQYF.

This clone has more than one count but fewer than ten. V is TRBV7-9 and J is TRBJ2-7; 10 bases are a match to TRBD1. V lost 5 bases, J lost 7 bases, and 2 bases stayed unmatched. Looked up from germline, CDR1 is SEHNR and CDR2 is FQNEAQ (reference sequence). The CDR3 extends over 12 amino acids. Written as DNA, the CDR3 is TGTGCCAGCAGCATGGGACAGGGGGAGCAGTACTTC. Protein: CASSMGQGEQYF. Drawing the rest from reference TRBV7-9 and TRBJ2-7, the complete variable domain is DTGVSQNPRHKITKRGQNVTFRCDPISEHNRLYWYRQTLGQGPEFLTYFQNEAQLEKSRLLSDRFSAERPKGSFSTLEIQRTEQGDSAMYLCASSMGQGEQYFGPGTRLTVT.

Ten or more counts support this clone. The CDR3 protein is CASSLGYYGYTF. In nucleotides, the CDR3 is TGTGCCAGCAGTTTGGGTTACTATGGCTACACCTTC. This chain joins TRBV12-3 or TRBV12-4 and TRBJ1-2, with D unresolved. V lost 3 bases and J 3 bases, leaving 5 bases between the germline ends. There are 12 residues in the CDR3.

This clone was detected ten times or more. The chain couples TRBV12-3 or TRBV12-4 to TRBJ2-7; the match to TRBD2 covers 16 bases. V lost 4 bases and J lost 0; bases outside the gene matches: 3. This CDR3 spans 17 amino acids. CDR3 sequence (DNA): TGTGCCAGCAGTTCGGGACTAGCGGGAGGGCCCTCCTACGAGCAGTACTTC. Translation gives CASSSGLAGGPSYEQYF.

This clone was seen repeatedly, ten times or more. This rearrangement joins TRBV6-1 to TRBJ2-5; no clear D gene. CDR3 length: 14 amino acids. Between the trimmed V and J ends, which lost 1 base and 2 bases, there was a span of 8 bases. In germline, CDR1 is MNHNS, CDR2 SASEGT. DNA of the CDR3: TGTGCCAGCAGTGAAGGGACCAATCAAGAGACCCAGTACTTC. This encodes CASSEGTNQETQYF.

This clone was recorded many times. Distinct nucleotide sequences in the sample also encode this CDR3. This chain uses TRBV18 with TRBJ1-2; D is perhaps TRBD1 (6 bases). Per the germline V gene, CDR1 is KGHSH and CDR2 is LQKENI. This CDR3 spans 14 amino acids. V was clipped by 1 base and J by 6 bases, with 12 bases between them. The CDR3 loop reads CASSPQQGGDGYTF. DNA for the CDR3: TGTGCCAGCTCACCACAACAGGGAGGGGATGGCTACACCTTC.

This clone has ten or more counts. The chain recombines TRBV5-1 with TRBJ2-7; weak D call: TRBD2 (6 bases). V lost 7 bases to trimming and J lost 6 bases, with 23 bases between them. CDR3 size: 15 residues. Germline CDR1 SGHRS, CDR2 YFSETQ. CDR3 DNA: TGCGCCAGCCCCACCCGGGACTCCTGTTGTTCCGAGCAGTACTTC. Amino acids: CASPTRDSCCSEQYF. The full variable domain, with the rest looked up from reference TRBV5-1 and TRBJ2-7, is KAGVTQTPRYLIKTRGQQVTLSCSPISGHRSVSWYQQTPGQGLQFLFEYFSETQRNKGNFPGRFSGRQFSNSRSEMNVSTLELGDSALYLCASPTRDSCCSEQYFGPGTRLTVT.

This clone was observed at least ten times. The chain employs TRBV10-1 and TRBJ1-2; D gene unclear. Germline V lookup: CDR1 WNHNN, CDR2 SYGVQD (reference sequence). The CDR3 loop spans 13 amino acids. V lost 0 bases and J 8 bases, leaving 10 bases between the germline ends. The CDR3 region is CASSESLASGYTF. In DNA, the CDR3 is TGCGCCAGCAGTGAGTCGCTGGCCTCGGGCTACACCTTC.

This clone appeared many times. The chain is built from TRBV18 and TRBJ1-1; 8 bases line up with TRBD1. V trimming: 2 bases; J trimming: 0 bases; junction bases outside the gene matches: 5. Germline V gene lookup returns CDR1 KGHSH and CDR2 LQKENI. The CDR3 consists of 16 residues. This CDR3 reads CASSPRGQGMNTEAFF. The CDR3 region has the DNA TGTGCCAGCTCACCAAGAGGACAGGGAATGAACACTGAAGCTTTCTTT.

There are many counts of this clone. The CDR3 nucleotides read TGTGCCTGGAGTGGGAGATTGAACACTGAAGCTTTCTTT. Encoded protein: CAWSGRLNTEAFF. This chain joins TRBV30 and TRBJ1-1; D gene uncertain. Germline-derived CDR1 and CDR2 are GTSNPN and SVGIG (reference sequence). CDR3 length equals 13 residues. V lost 1 base and J 0 bases, leaving 6 bases between the germline ends.

This clone has just a few counts. V usage is TRBV12-5 and J usage is TRBJ2-1; tentative D call: TRBD1 (6 bases). The CDR3 sequence is 11 residues long. V lost 5 bases, J lost 10 bases, and 9 bases lay in between. Germline-derived CDR1 and CDR2 are LGHNT and FRNRAP. The CDR3 loop is CASGVGTEQFF. Here the CDR3 DNA reads TGTGCTAGTGGTGTCGGGACAGAGCAGTTCTTC.

Details on this clone: A much larger clone differs from this one at a single base, so this may be a read error. The chain joins TRBV27 to TRBJ2-2, with 7 nucleotides matching TRBD1. The CDR3 has 15 amino acids. The V and J ends lost 6 bases and 3 bases, in that order; junction bases with no gene match: 7. Looked up from germline, CDR1 is MNHEY and CDR2 is SMNVEV (reference sequence). CDR3 sequence (DNA): TGTGCCAGCAGCCGGGACAGTGAGGACACCGGGGAGCTGTTTTTT. Translation gives CASSRDSEDTGELFF.

This clone was recorded at least ten times. The CDR3 loop is CSARVAIEHLYGYTF. Written as DNA, the CDR3 is TGCAGTGCTAGAGTGGCGATCGAACACCTCTATGGCTACACCTTC. The rearrangement uses TRBV20-1 and TRBJ1-2; D is ambiguous. Germline V gene data show CDR1 as DFQATT and CDR2 as SNEGSKA (reference sequence). The CDR3 covers 15 residues. The germline V and J ends were trimmed by 1 base and 4 bases, with 16 bases remaining between them.

The chain uses TRBV20-1 and TRBJ2-2; D might be TRBD1 (5 bases). Germline V gene sequence: CDR1 DFQATT, CDR2 SNEGSKA (reference sequence). Trimming shortened V by 3 bases and J by 8 bases, and 19 bases separated the two germline ends. The CDR3 totals 15 residues. CDR3 DNA: TGCAGTGCTAGGGAAATCGACAGTCCCGCGGGGGAGCTGTTTTTT. Translation gives CSAREIDSPAGELFF.

V usage is TRBV3-1 and J usage is TRBJ2-3, with D unclear. Germline CDR1 is LGHDT and CDR2 is YNNKEL (reference sequence). V lost 1 base to trimming and J lost 6 bases, with 14 bases between them. The CDR3 is 15 residues long. This chain's CDR3 is CASSQGPPLGDTQYF. DNA of the CDR3: TGTGCCAGCAGCCAAGGGCCCCCATTGGGGGATACGCAGTATTTT.